The rows below give T cell receptor beta chains drawn from one sample of a study of human T cells and chemical hapten exposure. From the RACE reads, TCRdb called clonotypes with MiXCR, one entry per CDR3 protein. The table has 360,000 or so distinct CDR3 sequences, roughly 6% seen once. The sequencing here drew on whole blood, taken in connection with sensitization to the hapten diphenylcyclopropenone (DPC). The receptors here all came from a woman in her late teens or twenties with alopecia areata. Some clones in this sample may be carry-over from other donors' samples. CDR3s include the opening cysteine and the closing phenylalanine or tryptophan. D genes are given only for firm matches. Not all rows give a size; the values are once, few, many and, for expanded clones, a class.

TGTGCCAGCAGTCGCCTTTTTCACCGGGACCCTACCTACAATGAGCAGTTCTTC	CASSRLFHRDPTYNEQFF	.	many	TRBV6-2/TRBV6-3	TRBJ2-1
TGCGCCAGCAGCCCGACCAGGACAGGGGGCAATGAGCAGTTCTTC	CASSPTRTGGNEQFF	TRBD1	many	TRBV4-3	TRBJ2-1
TGTGCCAGCAGTGCAACGGGGAGGCCAGATACGCAGTATTTT	CASSATGRPDTQYF	.	.	TRBV27	TRBJ2-3
TGTGCCAGCAGTCTTTCGGTTTTAGGGGGCACAGATACGCAGTATTTT	CASSLSVLGGTDTQYF	.	.	TRBV6-5	TRBJ2-3
TGTGCCAGCAGTCGCTTCGGGGGGTCGAACACTGAAGCTTTCTTT	CASSRFGGSNTEAFF	.	many	TRBV12-3/TRBV12-4	TRBJ1-1
TGTGCCACGCTCCGGACAGGGGGTATTGCCTATGGCTACACCTTC	CATLRTGGIAYGYTF	TRBD1	many	TRBV6-5	TRBJ1-2
TGTGCCAGCAGCTTAGGACTAGCGGGGACCTCCTACGAGCAGTACTTC	CASSLGLAGTSYEQYF	TRBD2	many	TRBV7-9	TRBJ2-7
TGTGCCAGCAGCGGAGGGACAGGCCGAACCTACTATGGCTACACCTTC	CASSGGTGRTYYGYTF	TRBD1	many	TRBV9	TRBJ1-2
TGTGCCAGCAGCTTAGATGCCAGGGAGTCCTATAATTCACCCCTCCACTTT	CASSLDARESYNSPLHF	.	.	TRBV11-2	TRBJ1-6
TGTGCCAGCAGCTTAGCGTCCGGGATGGACACTGAAGCTTTCTTT	CASSLASGMDTEAFF	.	many	TRBV7-2	TRBJ1-1
TGTGCCAGCAGCTTAGTTGGTACAGGTAAATCTGAAGCTTTCTTT	CASSLVGTGKSEAFF	.	many	TRBV7-9	TRBJ1-1
TGCGCCAGCAGCTTGGGAGTGAACACTGAAGCTTTCTTT	CASSLGVNTEAFF	.	many	TRBV5-1	TRBJ1-1
TGTGCCAGCAGTTGGATAACAGGTTTCTCTGGAAACACCATATATTTT	CASSWITGFSGNTIYF	.	few	TRBV12-3/TRBV12-4	TRBJ1-3
TGTGCCAGCAGCTTATTCCAGGGCGGCACAGATACGCAGTATTTT	CASSLFQGGTDTQYF	.	few	TRBV7-2	TRBJ2-3
TGTGCCAGCAGATTGGCACCGGAACAGCGGGGGGGCCCTCCAGGTAATGAGCAGTTCTTC	CASRLAPEQRGGPPGNEQFF	TRBD2	.	TRBV25-1	TRBJ2-1
TGTGCCAGCAGCTCACCCGGCAGCACAGATACGCAGTATTTT	CASSSPGSTDTQYF	.	.	TRBV7-9	TRBJ2-3
TGTGCCAGCAGCCAGAAAGGGACTAGCGGGGGCCTCTGGGAGACCCAGTACTTC	CASSQKGTSGGLWETQYF	TRBD2	few	TRBV4-2	TRBJ2-5
TGTGCCAGCAGCTTAGACCGCAGAAATTCACCCCTCCACTTT	CASSLDRRNSPLHF	.	many	TRBV7-9	TRBJ1-6
TGTGCCACCAGCAAAGGGACAGATAGCAATCAGCCCCAGCATTTT	CATSKGTDSNQPQHF	TRBD1	many	TRBV15	TRBJ1-5
TGTGCCAGCAGCGTAGGACAGGGATTGGGACAGCCCCAGCATTTT	CASSVGQGLGQPQHF	TRBD1	many	TRBV9	TRBJ1-5
TGTGCCAGCAGCTTAGCGCCCGGACAGGCCAGACGCACTGAAGCTTTCTTT	CASSLAPGQARRTEAFF	TRBD1	few	TRBV7-6	TRBJ1-1
TGCAGTGCTGGCCCGGGACTAGCCGACACAGATACGCAGTATTTT	CSAGPGLADTDTQYF	TRBD2	many	TRBV20-1	TRBJ2-3
TGCAGTGCTAGTCCGGAGACGGACGCCGGGGAGCTGTTTTTT	CSASPETDAGELFF	.	few	TRBV20-1	TRBJ2-2
TGTGCCAGCAGGGTAAGGGGGGATCAGCCCCAGCATTTT	CASRVRGDQPQHF	.	.	TRBV6-5	TRBJ1-5
TGTGCCAGCCAATCAGTGGGGGGAGAGACCCAGTACTTC	CASQSVGGETQYF	.	few	TRBV12-3/TRBV12-4	TRBJ2-5